These 28 T cell receptor beta chains originate from one sample sequenced in a study of CD8 T cells in ankylosing spondylitis. TCRdb reprocessed the 5' RACE reads via MiXCR and lists one record per CDR3 protein. Here the sample spans 200,000 to 250,000 distinct CDR3 sequences, roughly 8.2% being singletons. The sequenced material came from blood, either unsorted or a sorted T cell fraction (not recorded which). The receptor source for this set is a female donor with ankylosing spondylitis or in good health (not recorded which).

This chain uses TRBV20-1 with TRBJ2-5; D call uncertain. The CDR3 contains 15 residues. Germline CDR1 DFQATT, CDR2 SNEGSKA (reference sequence). CDR3 bases: TGCTTTGCTTCCAGCCCCGGACGTATGAAAGAGACCCAGTACTTC. Translated: CFASSPGRMKETQYF.

J is TRBJ2-7 and V is TRBV7-2; no clear D. Trimming removed 1 base from V and 5 bases from J, with 12 bases in between. Per the germline V gene, CDR1 is SGHTA and CDR2 is FQGNSA. The CDR3 contains 14 residues. This CDR3 reads CASSLVGTVHEQYF. The CDR3, as DNA: TGTGCCAGCAGCTTAGTAGGCACAGTCCACGAGCAGTACTTC.

The chain joins TRBV19 to TRBJ2-1, with 12 bases that match TRBD2. The CDR3 sequence is 19 residues long. In germline, CDR1 is LNHDA, CDR2 SQIVND (reference sequence). V shed 4 bases and J 0 bases; nucleotides not matched to a gene: 10. The CDR3 DNA is TGTGCCAGTAGTAAAAGGGGGACTAGCGGGTTGAGCTCCTACAATGAGCAGTTCTTC. Translation gives CASSKRGTSGLSSYNEQFF.

This clonotype was observed many times. This chain connects TRBV20-1 to TRBJ2-3; 7 nucleotides align to TRBD2. Per the germline V gene, CDR1 is DFQATT and CDR2 is SNEGSKA (reference sequence). J lost 2 bases, V lost 2 bases, and 7 bases had no gene match. The length of the CDR3 is 15 residues. The CDR3 coding sequence is TGCAGTGCTAGAAATGCCCAGCGGGACACAGATACGCAGTATTTT. Amino acids: CSARNAQRDTDTQYF.

This clonotype has at least ten counts. This rearrangement joins TRBV4-3 to TRBJ2-7; 9 bases map to TRBD1. Germline V gives CDR1 LGHNA, CDR2 YSLEER. This CDR3 spans 13 amino acids. V was clipped by 4 bases and J by 4 bases; unmatched bases: 2. DNA for the CDR3: TGCGCCAGCAGCCGGGACAGGGAGTACGAGCAGTACTTC. It is translated as CASSRDREYEQYF.

This clonotype was found many times. V is TRBV18 and J is TRBJ2-1, with D maybe TRBD2 (6 bases). CDR3 length: 15 amino acids. The V and J ends lost 0 bases and 2 bases respectively, with 8 bases between them. Germline V gene data show CDR1 as KGHSH and CDR2 as LQKENI. CDR3 sequence: CASSPPSGAYNEQFF. The CDR3 coding sequence is TGTGCCAGCTCACCACCTAGCGGCGCCTACAATGAGCAGTTCTTC. The entire variable domain, with the rest obtained from reference TRBV18 and TRBJ2-1, is as follows: NAGVMQNPRHLVRRRGQEARLRCSPMKGHSHVYWYRQLPEEGLKFMVYLQKENIIDESGMPKERFSAEFPKEGPSILRIQQVVRGDSAAYFCASSPPSGAYNEQFFGPGTRLTVL.

The rearrangement links TRBV5-4 to TRBJ1-2; the D is unclear. V was pared by 7 bases and J by 0 bases, with 13 bases between. This CDR3 spans 14 amino acids. CDR1 is SGHNT, CDR2 YYREEE, per germline (reference sequence). The CDR3 sequence: CASFNNSPNYGYTF. The CDR3 DNA reads TGTGCCAGCTTCAACAACAGCCCTAACTATGGCTACACCTTC.

This clonotype was seen many times. The CDR3, as DNA: TGTGCCAGCAGTGAGGACCAAGAGACCCAGTACTTC. This encodes CASSEDQETQYF. V and J are TRBV28 and TRBJ2-5, with unresolved D. CDR1 is MDHEN and CDR2 is SYDVKM in the germline V gene. The V and J ends lost 5 bases and 0 bases respectively, with 4 bases between them. This CDR3 has 12 residues.

This clonotype was found many times. This chain joins TRBV25-1 and TRBJ1-4, with D perhaps matching TRBD1 (6 bases). The CDR3 contains 15 residues. Trimming removed 2 bases from V and 4 bases from J, with 11 bases in between. The V gene's germline CDR1 is MGHDK and CDR2 SYGVNS. CDR3 coding DNA: TGTGCCAGCAGTGAAAGCCGGGGGCTTAATGAAAAACTGTTTTTT. It encodes CASSESRGLNEKLFF.

This clonotype was observed a handful of times. V usage is TRBV30 and J usage is TRBJ1-5; tentatively, D is TRBD1 (6 bases). V was clipped by 2 bases and J by 2 bases, with 10 bases between them. Per the germline V gene, CDR1 is GTSNPN and CDR2 is SVGIG (reference sequence). The CDR3 has 14 amino acids. The CDR3 is CAWSQGQGNQPQHF. DNA of the CDR3: TGTGCCTGGAGTCAGGGGCAAGGCAATCAGCCCCAGCATTTT.

The chain joins TRBV29-1 to TRBJ1-4; the D is unclear. The CDR3 runs 14 residues. Germline V gene lookup returns CDR1 SQVTM and CDR2 ANQGSEA. V shed 3 bases and J shed 4 bases, with 12 bases lying between them. CDR3 residues: CSVDSAEGNEKLFF. CDR3 bases: TGCAGCGTTGATTCCGCCGAGGGTAATGAAAAACTGTTTTTT.

This clonotype has a count of ten or more. This chain links TRBV20-1 with TRBJ1-1; D uncertain. The CDR3 runs to 12 residues. V gave up 6 bases and J gave up 1 base, with 9 bases separating them. The germline V gene encodes CDR1 DFQATT and CDR2 SNEGSKA (reference sequence). DNA of the CDR3: TGCAGTGCCGCGGGCAGGAACACTGAAGCTTTCTTT. Residues: CSAAGRNTEAFF.

This clonotype was picked up many times. The rearrangement joins TRBV7-2 to TRBJ2-3, with 7 bases that match TRBD2. The CDR3 runs 15 residues. Germline loops: CDR1 SGHTA, CDR2 FQGNSA. The junction had 5 bases not matched to a gene; V was cut back by 3 bases and J by 2 bases. This CDR3 is CASSLGAGFTDTQYF. The DNA of the CDR3 is TGTGCCAGCAGCTTGGGAGCGGGGTTCACAGATACGCAGTATTTT.

In its sample, this clonotype was seen many times. The chain combines TRBV24-1 with TRBJ2-1, with 9 bases lining up with TRBD1. Per germline, CDR1 KGHDR and CDR2 SFDVKD. Trimming at V came to 3 bases and at J to 7 bases, leaving 9 bases not matched to a gene. This CDR3 has 16 amino acids. In DNA, the CDR3 is TGTGCCACCAGTGATCCCCCGGGACAGGGAGTAAATGAGCAGTTCTTC. Translated: CATSDPPGQGVNEQFF.

The sample holds a few counts of this clonotype. This sequence joins TRBV2 and TRBJ2-5, with D possibly being TRBD1 (5 bases). V gave up 11 bases and J gave up 2 bases, with 12 bases separating them. Germline values: CDR1 SNHLY, CDR2 FYNNEI. CDR3 size: 12 residues. CDR3 amino acids: CASTDRQETQYF. The CDR3 DNA follows: TGTGCCTCCACAGACAGACAAGAGACCCAGTACTTC.

This clonotype has more than one count but fewer than ten. The chain links TRBV5-6 to TRBJ2-5; the D gene is possibly TRBD2 (6 bases). Per the germline V gene, CDR1 is SGHDT and CDR2 is YYEEEE. The CDR3 contains 14 residues. V was shortened by 1 base and J by 3 bases, with 10 bases between the two germline ends. The DNA for the CDR3 is TGTGCCAGCAGCTTGCCGGGAGTAAAAGAGACCCAGTACTTC. It codes for CASSLPGVKETQYF. Full variable domain (remainder filled in from reference TRBV5-6 and TRBJ2-5): DAGVTQSPTHLIKTRGQQVTLRCSPKSGHDTVSWYQQALGQGPQFIFQYYEEEERQRGNFPDRFSGHQFPNYSSELNVNALLLGDSALYLCASSLPGVKETQYFGPGTRLLVL.

This chain connects TRBV7-9 to TRBJ1-3; D is possibly TRBD1 (5 bases). Germline V gives CDR1 SEHNR, CDR2 FQNEAQ (reference sequence). The CDR3 spans 14 residues. V was clipped by 9 bases and J by 4 bases, with 16 bases between them. The CDR3 reads CARTDPTEGNTIYF. The CDR3 nucleotides read TGTGCCAGGACCGACCCGACAGAAGGAAACACCATATATTTT.

This clonotype was seen ten or more times. V and J are TRBV6-5 and TRBJ2-7; D perhaps matches TRBD1 (5 bases). Trimming took off 1 base at V and 6 bases at J, with 10 bases between the two ends. The CDR3 has 13 residues. Germline CDR1 reads MNHEY; CDR2 reads SVGAGI. The CDR3 coding sequence is TGTGCCAGCAGTTACTGGCAGGGCAGCGAGCAGTACTTC. Amino acid sequence: CASSYWQGSEQYF.

This clonotype was counted at least ten times. V and J are TRBV11-1 and TRBJ2-5, with D possibly called TRBD1 or TRBD2 (6 bases each). From germline, CDR1 is SGHAT and CDR2 FQDESV (reference sequence). V dropped 4 bases and J dropped 4 bases, with 19 bases sitting between them. CDR3 length: 16 amino acids. In nucleotides, the CDR3 is TGTGCCAGCAGCTCCGGTTGGGGGGCCGGTGGAGAGACCCAGTACTTC. It yields the protein CASSSGWGAGGETQYF.

This clonotype is medium-sized by share. This chain uses TRBV20-1 with TRBJ1-1, with 8 bases identical to TRBD1. The germline gives CDR1 DFQATT, CDR2 SNEGSKA (reference sequence). The CDR3 is 15 residues long. V lost 6 bases to trimming and J lost 6 bases; unmatched junction nucleotides: 15. The CDR3 coding sequence is TGCAGTGCCTTTCCCTTCCAGGGGGCGAATCCTGAAGCTTTCTTT. Translated, it gives CSAFPFQGANPEAFF.

There are many counts of this clonotype. The genes are TRBV29-1 and TRBJ1-1, with 9 bases aligning to TRBD1. The germline V gene has CDR1 SQVTM and CDR2 ANQGSEA. The CDR3 is 14 residues long. J was trimmed by 1 base and V by 5 bases; bases with no gene match: 5. CDR3 residues: CSVTTGGRNTEAFF. The CDR3 nucleotides are TGCAGCGTTACGACAGGGGGGAGGAACACTGAAGCTTTCTTT.

This clonotype has a handful of counts. The chain uses TRBV11-1 and TRBJ1-4; unclear D gene. Trimming pared 3 bases from V and 0 bases from J, leaving 17 bases between. Germline CDR1 reads SGHAT; CDR2 reads FQDESV (reference sequence). The CDR3 spans 18 residues. CDR3 sequence: CASSFSPREESTNEKLFF. The CDR3 region has the DNA TGTGCCAGCAGCTTCAGTCCCAGAGAGGAATCAACTAATGAAAAACTGTTTTTT.

This clonotype was seen at least ten times. The CDR3 DNA reads as TGCAGTGCTAGTCGGGGGAGAAATCAGCCCCAGCATTTT. Its protein is CSASRGRNQPQHF. This chain joins TRBV20-1 and TRBJ1-5; D might be TRBD1 (5 bases). Per germline, CDR1 DFQATT and CDR2 SNEGSKA (reference sequence). The V and J ends lost 3 bases and 4 bases respectively, with 10 bases between them. There are 13 residues in the CDR3.

At least ten counts were recorded for this clonotype. This chain joins TRBV5-5 and TRBJ2-3; D not certain. The V and J ends lost 4 bases and 0 bases respectively, with 9 bases between them. This CDR3 contains 14 residues. Germline V lookup: CDR1 SGHKS, CDR2 YYEKEE (reference sequence). The CDR3 DNA sequence: TGTGCCAGCAGCACATTCTCTAGCACAGATACGCAGTATTTT. Encoded protein: CASSTFSSTDTQYF.

Many counts were recorded for this clonotype. V gene TRBV6-5 combines with J gene TRBJ2-7; the D gene could be TRBD1 or TRBD2 (5 bases each). The CDR3 totals 14 residues. The V end lost 0 bases, the J end lost 2 bases, and 8 bases lay between the germline ends. Per the germline V gene, CDR1 is MNHEY and CDR2 is SVGAGI. The CDR3 reads CASSYSRGPYEQYF. CDR3 in DNA: TGTGCCAGCAGTTACTCGAGGGGCCCCTACGAGCAGTACTTC.

This clonotype was counted ten times or more. The chain couples TRBV5-5 to TRBJ1-5; D uncertain. Per germline, CDR1 SGHKS and CDR2 YYEKEE (reference sequence). The CDR3 extends over 14 amino acids. Trimming removed 2 bases from V and 4 bases from J, with 10 bases in between. The chain's CDR3 is CASSLSTLNQPQHF. CDR3 nucleotide sequence: TGTGCCAGCAGCTTATCGACCCTAAATCAGCCCCAGCATTTT.

This clonotype was detected ten times or more. The chain has TRBV20-1 and TRBJ1-5; possibly TRBD1 for D (5 bases). CDR1 and CDR2 (germline): DFQATT, SNEGSKA (reference sequence). V was trimmed by 5 bases and J by 2 bases, leaving 13 bases between them. This CDR3 comprises 14 residues. The CDR3, as DNA: TGCAGTGCTTCCCGCCAGGGAGGCAATCAGCCCCAGCATTTT. This gives the protein CSASRQGGNQPQHF.

This chain links TRBV20-1 with TRBJ1-2, with D unclear. CDR3 size: 11 residues. Germline V gene sequence: CDR1 DFQATT, CDR2 SNEGSKA (reference sequence). Trimming stripped 0 bases from V and 8 bases from J, with 7 bases between. The CDR3 DNA follows: TGCAGTGCTAGAGATGAGCCCGGCTACACCTTC. Translated: CSARDEPGYTF.